Listed below are T cell receptor beta chains from one sample, sequenced in a study of beta chain features in type 1 diabetes. Using immunoSEQ multiplex PCR, the repertoire was profiled, and TCRdb retains in-frame clones only, with some absent. The table lists 450,000 or so clones, roughly an eighth of them singletons, with more than 0.045% in the top ten. The sample comprised naive CD4+ T cells from blood. These receptors were taken from a woman aged 18-29 years in good health. Each CDR3 is given with its conserved first and last residue. D genes are given only for firm matches.

j_call	d_call	v_call	cdr3_aa
TRBJ2-5	-	TRBV7-2	CASSLFGNFWETQYF
TRBJ1-2	TRBD1	TRBV27	CASRGTGGGYGYTF
TRBJ2-7	-	TRBV6-6	CASSFLDRDRKVEQYF
TRBJ2-1	-	TRBV5-4	CASAGDYNEQFF
TRBJ1-1	-	TRBV29-1	CSAAAGNTEAFF
TRBJ1-2	-	TRBV14	CASSSLGSSGGYTF
TRBJ1-2	-	TRBV13	CASSLRIGGYTF
TRBJ2-7	TRBD1	TRBV16	CASSPPTGLYEQYF
TRBJ2-2	-	TRBV2	CASKEEYTGELFF
TRBJ1-2	-	TRBV18	CASSPERGDGYTF
TRBJ2-2	-	TRBV7-2	CASSPTRDTGELFF
TRBJ2-7	-	TRBV7-2	CASSPGFEQYF
TRBJ2-6	TRBD1	TRBV5-8	CASSLGDRVGANVLTF
TRBJ2-7	-	TRBV2	CASRAERVRDEQYF
TRBJ2-3	-	TRBV12-5	CASGIDTDTQYF
TRBJ2-1	TRBD1	TRBV7-3	CASSSTGGNEQFF
TRBJ2-7	-	TRBV7-2	CASSFGQTSSYEQYF
TRBJ1-5	-	TRBV30	CAWSEGGNQPQHF
TRBJ2-1	-	TRBV14	CASSQGALVLMGYGEQFF
TRBJ2-5	-	TRBV5-1	CASSSRNKETQYF
TRBJ2-7	-	TRBV4-3	CASSQNSGWDAYEQYF
TRBJ2-1	-	TRBV7-2	CASSFYGSYNEQFF
TRBJ2-1	-	TRBV18	CASSQKNEQFF
TRBJ2-3	-	TRBV15	CATSGRITDTQYF
TRBJ2-7	TRBD2	TRBV5-1	CASSIGTSFLYEQYF
TRBJ2-1	TRBD2	TRBV29-1	CSGSTSGGHNEQFF
TRBJ2-3	-	TRBV27	CASRKIQGEADTQYF
TRBJ1-2	TRBD1	TRBV6-6	CASSTSRPGQEYGYTF
TRBJ2-5	-	TRBV29-1	CSPRAGSETQYF
TRBJ2-4	-	TRBV30	CAWGARLLAKNIQYF
TRBJ1-4	TRBD1	TRBV4-3	CASSQGTGVATNEKLFF
TRBJ2-7	-	TRBV18	CASSPRQLYEQYF
TRBJ2-3	-	TRBV4-1	CASSQDRSGGTDTQYF
TRBJ2-5	TRBD2	TRBV6-1	CASSGTSRPETQYF
TRBJ2-7	TRBD1	TRBV30	CAWKLKGAAVYEQYF